The rows below give T cell receptor beta chains drawn from one sample of a study of T cell repertoires in cytomegalovirus infection. Each CDR3 protein is one row after TCRdb ran MiXCR on the reads. Altogether approximately 750,000 distinct CDR3 sequences are present, less than 40% being singletons, with the ten largest covering 2.8%. Source material: PBMCs. These receptors were taken from a human donor in good health (CMV status not recorded). Some clones in this sample may be carry-over from other donors' samples. CDR3s leave out the opening cysteine and the closing phenylalanine or tryptophan.

j_call v_call cdr3_aa
TRBJ2-3 TRBV7-8 ASSLGRGRADTQY
TRBJ2-5 TRBV27 ASSLSIGRGGETQY
TRBJ1-1 TRBV5-8 ASSSFTGTGTNEAC
TRBJ1-5 TRBV19 ASSPTGTSNQPQH
TRBJ1-4 TRBV6-6 ASSYSRRSQPATNENLF
TRBJ1-5 TRBV20-1 SARKDTGPGPQH
TRBJ2-1 TRBV11-2 ASSLTQGGSRKVNEQF
TRBJ2-1 TRBV7-8 ASRTLEASYNEQF
TRBJ1-5 TRBV28 ASSINSDQPQH
TRBJ1-5 TRBV12-3/TRBV12-4 ASTKGQGESNQPQH
TRBJ2-6 TRBV5-4 ASSLRLRAGANVLT
TRBJ1-6 TRBV12-3/TRBV12-4 ASAGGESYSPLH
TRBJ2-5 TRBV7-8 ASSPLRLAAQETQY
TRBJ2-5 TRBV9 ASSVNPTGEETQY
TRBJ2-1 TRBV5-1 ASSFGGDEQF
TRBJ1-1 TRBV7-2 ASRPGGWDTEAF
TRBJ2-7 TRBV12-3/TRBV12-4 ASNAGELGGRYEQY
TRBJ2-1 TRBV2 AEGEGSSYNEQF
TRBJ2-5 TRBV7-6 ASSGGAGSGDTQY
TRBJ1-2 TRBV4-1 ASSQDTDENYGYT
TRBJ2-7 TRBV12-3/TRBV12-4 ASSDSGSLSYEQY
TRBJ2-3 TRBV24-1 ATSDFGTNTDTQY
TRBJ2-1 TRBV10-3 ATLASQNEQF
TRBJ2-3 TRBV7-9 ASKVAGADTQY
TRBJ2-7 TRBV6-5 ASSLQRERPYGQY
TRBJ2-1 TRBV6-2/TRBV6-3 ASSGLRDRFQPPGVNEQF
TRBJ1-1 TRBV12-3/TRBV12-4 ANSFGTGGTEAF
TRBJ2-3 TRBV4-1 ASSQVAGGPEDTQY
TRBJ2-2 TRBV11-3 ASRRQGAAGELF
TRBJ1-1 TRBV6-1 ASRWTGGSDTEAF
TRBJ1-5 TRBV7-6 ASGLQESNQPQH
TRBJ2-2 TRBV3-1 ASSHPLGQGPNTGELF
TRBJ1-5 TRBV4-2 ASSQALGQPHH
TRBJ2-1 TRBV11-3 ASSFRGGVNEQF
TRBJ1-2 TRBV4-1 ASSERRGQGVGGYT
TRBJ1-1 TRBV7-2 ASSLASGGANTEAF